Shown below are 20 T cell receptor beta chains from a single sample sequenced in a study of blood T cell repertoires in COVID-19. Assay used: immunoSEQ multiplex PCR; TCRdb lists only in-frame clones, some missing. Of fewer than 250,000 clones in the sample, 85% were seen once. Sequenced input: peripheral blood. The receptors here all came from a man aged 40-55 years with acute or convalescent COVID-19.

The chain recombines TRBV4-3 with TRBJ2-2; the D gene is possibly TRBD2 (6 bases). The CDR3 length is 14 residues. The germline V and J ends were trimmed by 4 bases and 4 bases, with 10 bases remaining between them. CDR1 and CDR2 from the germline V gene are LGHNA and YSLEER. The CDR3 DNA sequence: TGCGCCAGCAGCCGCGGGGTCCTCACCGGGGAGCTGTTTTTT. It translates to CASSRGVLTGELFF.

This clone appeared a few times. The chain couples TRBV5-3 to TRBJ1-4; D remains ambiguous. TRBV5-3 is classed as an ORF, of uncertain function. The CDR3 runs to 17 residues. V was shortened by 0 bases and J by 0 bases, with 12 bases between the two germline ends. CDR3 in amino acids: CARSLGLLVATNEKLFF. In DNA form, the CDR3 reads TGTGCCAGAAGCTTGGGGCTCTTGGTTGCAACTAATGAAAAACTGTTTTTT.

The V gene is TRBV6-5, the J gene TRBJ2-7; D ambiguous. Trimming pared 4 bases from V and 4 bases from J, leaving 5 bases between. The CDR3 is 11 residues long. CDR1 and CDR2 (germline): MNHEY, SVGAGI. The CDR3 bases are TGTGCCAGCAGTTCCCAGTACGAGCAGTACTTC. Its protein is CASSSQYEQYF.

This rearrangement joins TRBV27 to TRBJ1-2; 7 nucleotides line up with TRBD1. In germline, CDR1 is MNHEY, CDR2 SMNVEV (reference sequence). With 5 bases clipped from V and 0 bases from J, the junction kept 6 bases outside the gene matches. CDR3 length: 15 amino acids. CDR3 coding DNA: TGTGCCAGCAGTCCCCAGGGGGTCACTAACTATGGCTACACCTTC. It encodes CASSPQGVTNYGYTF.

This clone showed up just a few times. This chain links TRBV3-1 (or the pseudogene TRBV3-2) with TRBJ2-3, with 8 bases lining up with TRBD2. The germline CDR1 and CDR2 sequences are LGHDT and YNNKEL (reference sequence). J was trimmed by 5 bases and V by 3 bases; bases with no gene match: 4. The CDR3 loop spans 14 amino acids. The CDR3 sequence: CASSHGGAGDTQYF. CDR3 DNA: TGTGCCAGCAGCCACGGGGGGGCAGGAGATACGCAGTATTTT.

This sequence joins TRBV10-1 and TRBJ1-1, with 7 bases lining up with TRBD1. The trim removed 5 bases at V and 4 bases at J, leaving 4 bases unmatched. This CDR3 is 13 amino acids long. Germline CDR1 and CDR2: WNHNN and SYGVQD (reference sequence). Here the CDR3 DNA reads TGCGCCAGCAGTTACAGGGGTCTCACTGAAGCTTTCTTT. It translates to CASSYRGLTEAFF.

This clone was detected a few times. Other DNA sequences in the same sample also yield this CDR3. The V and J genes are TRBV18 and TRBJ1-2; 8 positions match TRBD1. The CDR3 sequence is 14 residues long. Per germline, CDR1 KGHSH and CDR2 LQKENI. Losses at the gene ends were 3 bases for V and 3 bases for J; bases not matched to a gene: 3. For the CDR3, the DNA is TGTGCCAGCTCACCCTTGGACAGGGACTATGGCTACACCTTC. This encodes CASSPLDRDYGYTF.

The chain joins TRBV9 to TRBJ1-3; D gene unclear. Germline-derived CDR1 and CDR2 are SGDLS and YYNGEE. CDR3 length equals 16 residues. Trimming cost V 0 bases and J 2 bases, with 12 bases left between them. This CDR3 reads CASSVGSGVAGNTIYF. In DNA, the CDR3 is TGTGCCAGCAGCGTAGGATCAGGTGTGGCTGGAAACACCATATATTTT.

J is TRBJ1-3 and V is TRBV10-2; D ambiguous. CDR1 and CDR2 from the germline V gene are WSHSY and SAAADI. Trimming took off 2 bases at V and 0 bases at J, with 14 bases between the two ends. There are 17 residues in the CDR3. In DNA, the CDR3 is TGCGCCAGCAGTGAGAGAAGAGAGCCCGACTCTGGAAACACCATATATTTT. This codes for CASSERREPDSGNTIYF.

This chain links TRBV2 with TRBJ1-6, with D possibly matching TRBD1 (6 bases). This CDR3 is 14 amino acids long. Per germline, CDR1 SNHLY and CDR2 FYNNEI. V dropped 6 bases and J dropped 11 bases, with 17 bases sitting between them. CDR3 DNA sequence: TGTGCCAGCAGCAGGACAGCAATTGAAGCACCCCTCCACTTT. Amino acid sequence: CASSRTAIEAPLHF.

V usage is TRBV19 and J usage is TRBJ1-1; possible D gene TRBD1, 6 bases. V was pared by 4 bases and J by 1 base, with 10 bases between. CDR3 length: 14 amino acids. Germline V gene lookup returns CDR1 LNHDA and CDR2 SQIVND (reference sequence). The CDR3 spells CASSTDRKNTEAFF. The CDR3 DNA sequence: TGTGCCAGTAGTACGGACAGAAAGAACACTGAAGCTTTCTTT.

This chain links TRBV28 with TRBJ1-5; TRBD1 agrees at 7 bases. Germline V gene data show CDR1 as MDHEN and CDR2 as SYDVKM. The J segment lost 1 base and the V segment lost 4 bases, leaving 1 base of the junction unmatched. CDR3 length equals 14 residues. CDR3 DNA sequence: TGTGCCAGCAGTTGGGGACAGAGCAATCAGCCCCAGCATTTT. Protein: CASSWGQSNQPQHF.

The sample holds one count of this clone. This chain joins TRBV11-2 and TRBJ2-5; 8 nucleotides line up with TRBD2. The germline V gene encodes CDR1 SGHAT and CDR2 FQNNGV. The CDR3 is made up of 14 amino acids. V was clipped by 6 bases and J by 6 bases; unmatched bases: 9. CDR3 sequence: CASSLTGGSQTQYF. In DNA, the CDR3 is TGTGCCAGCAGTTTAACGGGGGGGTCACAGACCCAGTACTTC. Full variable domain (remainder filled in from reference TRBV11-2 and TRBJ2-5): EAGVAQSPRYKIIEKRQSVAFWCNPISGHATLYWYQQILGQGPKLLIQFQNNGVVDDSQLPKDRFSAERLKGVDSTLKIQPAKLEDSAVYLCASSLTGGSQTQYFGPGTRLLVL.

J is TRBJ1-1 and V is TRBV6-5; no reliable D call. With 0 bases removed from V and 6 bases from J, the gap between germline ends came to 8 bases. Germline CDR1 is MNHEY and CDR2 is SVGAGI. CDR3 size: 13 residues. The CDR3 protein is CASSYSSAAEAFF. DNA of the CDR3: TGTGCCAGCAGTTACTCGAGCGCCGCTGAAGCTTTCTTT.

This clone occurred once. The rearrangement joins TRBV7-9 to TRBJ1-2; D not resolved. This CDR3 comprises 12 residues. Germline assignment: CDR1 SEHNR and CDR2 FQNEAQ (reference sequence). Trimming cost V 10 bases and J 6 bases, with 15 bases left between them. The CDR3 loop is CATGVGEDGYTF. CDR3 coding DNA: TGTGCCACCGGCGTTGGAGAAGATGGCTACACCTTC.

The table lists this clone with a count of one. The V call is TRBV6-1, the J call TRBJ1-1, with a weak D call TRBD1 (6 bases). V was cut by 3 bases and J by 6 bases, with 20 bases left in between. CDR1 and CDR2 from the germline V gene are MNHNS and SASEGT. The CDR3 spans 16 residues. The CDR3 loop reads CASSDPRTVLQAEAFF. DNA of the CDR3: TGTGCCAGCAGTGACCCTAGGACAGTCCTTCAGGCTGAAGCTTTCTTT.

The chain uses TRBV4-3 and TRBJ1-2, with D unclear. CDR3 length: 14 residues. V shed 1 base and J shed 6 bases, with 12 bases lying between them. CDR1 LGHNA and CDR2 YSLEER come from the germline V gene. The CDR3 spells CASSQVRYRHGYTF. Written as DNA, the CDR3 is TGCGCCAGCAGCCAAGTGCGGTACCGGCATGGCTACACCTTC.

The chain is built from TRBV2 and TRBJ1-4, with 7 bases that match TRBD1. There are 13 residues in the CDR3. Germline V gene lookup returns CDR1 SNHLY and CDR2 FYNNEI. Trimming removed 8 bases from V and 3 bases from J; junction bases left unmatched: 3. In DNA form, the CDR3 reads TGTGCCAGCGGGGGACAGTCTAATGAAAAACTGTTTTTT. Protein product: CASGGQSNEKLFF.

This chain joins TRBV29-1 and TRBJ1-2; TRBD1 is a possible D gene (6 bases). The germline V gene has CDR1 SQVTM and CDR2 ANQGSEA. The CDR3 length is 14 residues. The V and J ends lost 5 bases and 6 bases respectively, with 19 bases between them. For the CDR3, the DNA is TGCAGCGTTCCTACCGGGGGGGCGGGAGATGGCTACACCTTC. This gives the protein CSVPTGGAGDGYTF.

The chain carries TRBV6-5 and TRBJ2-5; TRBD2 might be the D (5 bases). The germline CDR1 and CDR2 sequences are MNHEY and SVGAGI. The CDR3 runs to 13 residues. Trimming shortened V by 6 bases and J by 7 bases, and 15 bases separated the two germline ends. The CDR3 region is CASRRAPDGTQYF. The DNA of the CDR3 is TGTGCCAGCAGGAGGGCGCCCGATGGGACCCAGTACTTC.